This TCR beta chain was sequenced in a study of beta chain features in type 1 diabetes. The CDR3 has 12 amino acids. Germline V gene lookup returns CDR1 SQVTM and CDR2 ANQGSEA. V was trimmed by 6 bases and J by 1 base, leaving 9 bases between them. Study outcomes and limitations: A definitive answer on HLA type influencing TCRB rearrangement was not reached here. Within each of all four CD4+ subsets, Type 1 diabetes patients had TCRB CDR3s that were moderately but significantly shorter.

This clone was recorded a few times. Its cognate antigen is unknown. TCRB transcripts that were expressed got sequenced, as all of the isolated RNA had been reverse transcribed. Sequencing used immunoSEQ multiplex PCR; TCRdb keeps in-frame clones, though not all of them. The sample contains hundreds of thousands of clones, about an eighth of which appear only once. This rearrangement joins TRBV29-1 to TRBJ2-5; weak D call: TRBD1 (5 bases). The receptor was isolated from a man younger than 35 with type 1 diabetes. Sequencing input: naive CD4+ T cells from blood. The chain's CDR3 is CSVETGQETQYF. CDR3 in DNA: TGCAGCGTGGAAACAGGCCAAGAGACCCAGTACTTC.